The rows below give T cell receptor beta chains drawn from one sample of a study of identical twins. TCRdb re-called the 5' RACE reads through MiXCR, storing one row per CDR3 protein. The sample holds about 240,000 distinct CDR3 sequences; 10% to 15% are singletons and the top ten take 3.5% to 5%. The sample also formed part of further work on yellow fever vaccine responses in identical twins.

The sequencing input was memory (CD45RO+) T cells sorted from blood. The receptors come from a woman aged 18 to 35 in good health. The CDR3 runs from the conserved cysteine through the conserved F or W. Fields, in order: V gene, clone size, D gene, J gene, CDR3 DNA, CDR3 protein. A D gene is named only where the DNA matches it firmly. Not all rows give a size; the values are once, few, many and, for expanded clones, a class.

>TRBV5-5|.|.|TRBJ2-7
TGTGCCAGCGGCCGTAGGGAGCTGGTATATGAGCAGTACTTC
CASGRRELVYEQYF
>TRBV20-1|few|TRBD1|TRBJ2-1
TGCAGTGCTAGAGACGACAGGGACAAGCAGTTCTTC
CSARDDRDKQFF
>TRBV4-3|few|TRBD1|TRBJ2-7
TGCGCCAGCAGCCAAGAGATACAGGGGATTGGTGAGCAGTACTTC
CASSQEIQGIGEQYF
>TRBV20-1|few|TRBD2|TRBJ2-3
TGCAGTGCTGGAACCGGGACTAGCGGACCCCGCACAGATACGCAGTATTTT
CSAGTGTSGPRTDTQYF
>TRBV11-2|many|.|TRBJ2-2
TGTGCCAGCAGCCAATGGGACTTTATAACTAGCAACACCGGGGAGCTGTTTTTT
CASSQWDFITSNTGELFF
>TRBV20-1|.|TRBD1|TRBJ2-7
TGCAGTGCTAGAGTATTAAACAGGGGCAAGCAGTACTTC
CSARVLNRGKQYF
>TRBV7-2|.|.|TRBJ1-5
TGTGCCAGCAGCTTAGTTGAGGGGCCCAATCAGCCCCAGCATTTT
CASSLVEGPNQPQHF
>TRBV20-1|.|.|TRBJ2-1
TGCAGTGCTAGGGGACCCAGGGAATCTTCCTACAATGAGCAGTTCTTC
CSARGPRESSYNEQFF
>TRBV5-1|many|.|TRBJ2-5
TGCGCCAGCAGCTTGTATGGGGGCCAAGAGACCCAGTACTTC
CASSLYGGQETQYF
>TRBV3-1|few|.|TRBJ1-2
TGTGCCAGCAGCCAAGGGGGCACCAGGGGCTACACCTTC
CASSQGGTRGYTF
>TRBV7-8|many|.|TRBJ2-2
TGTGCCAGCAGTCCAAACAGGGCCGGGGAGCTGTTTTTT
CASSPNRAGELFF
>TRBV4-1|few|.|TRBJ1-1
TGCGCCAGCAGCCCCCGTACCGCGGCAGCTGCGGGCACTGAAGCTTTCTTT
CASSPRTAAAAGTEAFF
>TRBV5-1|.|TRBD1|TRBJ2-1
TGCGCCAGCAGCTGGGGACAGGGGACCTACAATGAGCAGTTCTTC
CASSWGQGTYNEQFF
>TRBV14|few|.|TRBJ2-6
TGTGCCAGCAGCCAAGGGCTCCTCTCTGGGGCCAACGTCCTGACTTTC
CASSQGLLSGANVLTF
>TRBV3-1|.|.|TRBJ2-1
TGTGCCAGCAGCCACGGCGCAGGTTCCTACAATGAGCAGTTCTTC
CASSHGAGSYNEQFF
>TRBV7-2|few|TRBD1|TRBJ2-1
TGTGCCAGCAGCCCAGGGACAGGGAGCTATGAGCAGTTCTTC
CASSPGTGSYEQFF
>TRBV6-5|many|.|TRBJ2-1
TGTGCCAGCAGTTGGCGGACAGAGAACAATGAGCAGTTCTTC
CASSWRTENNEQFF
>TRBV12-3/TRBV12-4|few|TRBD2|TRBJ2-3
TGTGCCAGCAGTCCGCGGGGGATCACAGATACGCAGTATTTT
CASSPRGITDTQYF
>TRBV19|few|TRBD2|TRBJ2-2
TGTGCCAGTAGTATAGCAGCGGGGACCGGGGAGCTGTTTTTT
CASSIAAGTGELFF
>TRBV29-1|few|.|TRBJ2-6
TGCGGGGCTCAGGGGGCCAACGTCCTGACTTTC
CGAQGANVLTF